The 27 T cell receptor beta chains below come from one sample, sequenced in a study of shared clonotypes between healthy human individuals. The method was immunoSEQ multiplex PCR; TCRdb's version includes in-frame clones alone and lacks a portion of them. The sample shows a few hundred thousand clones, about 65% of them seen only once. The sequenced material came from memory CD4+ T cells sorted from blood. The subset denotes: CD45RA-negative fraction. The receptor source for this set is a man under 40 in good health.

V gene TRBV19 combines with J gene TRBJ2-5; 8 bases match TRBD1. Trimming removed 6 bases from V and 4 bases from J; junction bases left unmatched: 10. The germline V gene has CDR1 LNHDA and CDR2 SQIVND (reference sequence). The CDR3 is made up of 15 amino acids. CDR3 sequence: CASSAITGGSETQYF. The CDR3 DNA sequence: TGTGCCAGTAGCGCAATCACAGGGGGATCAGAGACCCAGTACTTC.

The rearrangement joins TRBV2 to TRBJ2-5; D gene uncertain. This CDR3 has 14 residues. Between the trimmed V and J ends, which lost 4 bases and 1 base, there was a span of 10 bases. In germline, CDR1 is SNHLY, CDR2 FYNNEI. The CDR3 coding sequence is TGTGCCAGCAGTGGTGCAGGCCCCCAAGAGACCCAGTACTTC. Amino acid sequence: CASSGAGPQETQYF.

The V call is TRBV7-9, the J call TRBJ2-1; 13 nucleotides agree with TRBD2. Trimming at V came to 2 bases and at J to 8 bases, leaving 3 bases not matched to a gene. There are 15 residues in the CDR3. Germline CDR1 reads SEHNR; CDR2 reads FQNEAQ (reference sequence). The CDR3 loop reads CASSLKLAGGDEQFF. CDR3 nucleotides: TGTGCCAGCAGCTTAAAACTAGCGGGAGGGGATGAGCAGTTCTTC.

The V call is TRBV7-8, the J call TRBJ2-3; TRBD2 agrees at 9 bases. The junction had 7 bases not matched to a gene; V was cut back by 5 bases and J by 1 base. CDR3 length: 16 residues. The V gene's germline CDR1 is SGHVS and CDR2 FQNEAQ. The DNA for the CDR3 is TGTGCCAGCAGCCCCATTCGGACTAGCGGCACAGATACGCAGTATTTT. Protein: CASSPIRTSGTDTQYF.

V gene TRBV7-9 combines with J gene TRBJ2-4, with D perhaps matching TRBD1 (5 bases). V lost 5 bases, J lost 6 bases, and 14 bases lay in between. Germline V CDR1 and CDR2: SEHNR, FQNEAQ (reference sequence). The CDR3 consists of 14 residues. CDR3 sequence: CASSEGVPPNIQYF. Here the CDR3 DNA reads TGTGCCAGCAGCGAAGGGGTACCACCAAACATTCAGTACTTC.

V is TRBV5-1 and J is TRBJ2-5; D is unclear. In germline, CDR1 is SGHRS, CDR2 YFSETQ. This CDR3 comprises 14 residues. V lost 5 bases and J 5 bases, leaving 16 bases between the germline ends. CDR3 sequence reads: CASSSQALYETQYF. The CDR3 DNA follows: TGCGCCAGCAGTAGTCAGGCCCTATATGAGACCCAGTACTTC. The full variable domain, in which reference TRBV5-1 and TRBJ2-5 provide the parts outside the CDR3, is KAGVTQTPRYLIKTRGQQVTLSCSPISGHRSVSWYQQTPGQGLQFLFEYFSETQRNKGNFPGRFSGRQFSNSRSEMNVSTLELGDSALYLCASSSQALYETQYFGPGTRLLVL.

The chain is built from TRBV29-1 and TRBJ2-1; possible D gene TRBD2, 5 bases. V gave up 7 bases and J gave up 6 bases, with 13 bases separating them. The CDR3 is made up of 12 amino acids. Germline V gene data show CDR1 as SQVTM and CDR2 as ANQGSEA. CDR3 DNA sequence: TGCAGCGAAACGACGGGAATCAATGAGCAGTTCTTC. This sequence encodes CSETTGINEQFF.

V is TRBV5-4 and J is TRBJ2-3, with unresolved D. Trimming stripped 0 bases from V and 6 bases from J, with 2 bases between. Germline lookup yields CDR1 SGHNT and CDR2 YYREEE (reference sequence). The length of the CDR3 is 11 residues. CDR3 amino acids: CASSLGDTQYF. The CDR3 coding sequence is TGTGCCAGCAGCTTGGGGGATACGCAGTATTTT.

This clone was picked up a small number of times. This chain joins TRBV29-1 and TRBJ2-7, with a possible D match to TRBD1 (5 bases). This CDR3 region has 14 residues. Per the germline V gene, CDR1 is SQVTM and CDR2 is ANQGSEA. V was trimmed by 4 bases and J by 3 bases, leaving 16 bases between them. CDR3 in DNA: TGCAGCGTTGCACCAGGGCTCTCAGGCTACGAGCAGTACTTC. It is translated as CSVAPGLSGYEQYF.

CDR3 loop: CASSEATPGATGELFF. For the CDR3, the DNA is TGTGCCAGCAGTGAAGCTACGCCGGGAGCCACCGGGGAGCTGTTTTTT. The J gene is TRBJ2-2, the V gene TRBV2; D is possibly TRBD2 (6 bases). Germline loops: CDR1 SNHLY, CDR2 FYNNEI. Trimming shortened V by 0 bases and J by 4 bases, and 12 bases separated the two germline ends. This CDR3 region has 16 residues. Full variable domain (outside the CDR3, taken from reference TRBV2 and TRBJ2-2): EPEVTQTPSHQVTQMGQEVILRCVPISNHLYFYWYRQILGQKVEFLVSFYNNEISEKSEIFDDQFSVERPDGSNFTLKIRSTKLEDSAMYFCASSEATPGATGELFFGEGSRLTVL.

The chain carries TRBV11-2 and TRBJ2-5; TRBD1 aligns across 7 bases. V lost 5 bases and J lost 7; bases outside the gene matches: 10. The CDR3 is 14 amino acids. From germline, CDR1 is SGHAT and CDR2 FQNNGV. In DNA, the CDR3 is TGTGCCAGCAGCCTTCGACAGGGAGTAGGGACCCAGTACTTC. This sequence encodes CASSLRQGVGTQYF.

This clone was counted only a few times. V gene TRBV29-1 combines with J gene TRBJ2-7; the D call may be TRBD1 or TRBD2 (6 bases each). The CDR3 contains 14 residues. The ends were cut back, 0 bases at V and 4 bases at J, with 13 bases in the middle. Germline CDR1 is SQVTM and CDR2 is ANQGSEA. CDR3 amino acids: CSVEDPGALYEQYF. The DNA for the CDR3 is TGCAGCGTTGAAGATCCGGGGGCCTTATACGAGCAGTACTTC.

In its sample, this clone was seen a few times. The chain links TRBV6-1 to TRBJ1-1; no reliable D call. V was trimmed by 6 bases and J by 2 bases, leaving 10 bases between them. In germline, CDR1 is MNHNS, CDR2 SASEGT. The CDR3 contains 13 residues. The CDR3 region is CASRIRANTEAFF. In DNA, the CDR3 is TGTGCCAGCAGGATAAGAGCCAACACTGAAGCTTTCTTT.

This rearrangement joins TRBV19 to TRBJ1-2; TRBD1 agrees at 7 bases. Looked up from germline, CDR1 is LNHDA and CDR2 is SQIVND (reference sequence). This CDR3 comprises 15 residues. Trimming took 6 bases from V and 4 from J; bases not matched to a gene: 11. The chain's CDR3 is CASSYRGNIGYGYTF. The CDR3 bases are TGTGCCAGTAGCTACAGGGGTAATATTGGCTATGGCTACACCTTC.

This chain joins TRBV6-1 and TRBJ1-5; D is undetermined. V lost 3 bases and J 2 bases, leaving 11 bases between the germline ends. Germline V gives CDR1 MNHNS, CDR2 SASEGT. The CDR3 totals 15 residues. CDR3 amino acids: CASSDLEGGNQPQHF. The DNA of the CDR3 is TGTGCCAGCAGTGATTTAGAGGGAGGCAATCAGCCCCAGCATTTT.

The V and J genes are TRBV10-3 and TRBJ1-4; TRBD1 is a possible D gene (5 bases). Trimming shortened V by 8 bases and J by 0 bases, and 10 bases separated the two germline ends. Germline V gene lookup returns CDR1 ENHRY and CDR2 SYGVKD. The CDR3 runs 14 residues. The CDR3 loop is CAIGEGSTNEKLFF. The CDR3 bases are TGTGCCATCGGGGAGGGGTCAACTAATGAAAAACTGTTTTTT.

This clone turned up a few times. The sample carries other DNA sequences with the same CDR3. The chain is built from TRBV4-1 and TRBJ1-1, with a weak D call TRBD1 (6 bases). With 3 bases removed from V and 3 bases from J, the gap between germline ends came to 8 bases. Per the germline V gene, CDR1 is MGHRA and CDR2 is YSYEKL. The CDR3 contains 13 residues. CDR3 DNA: TGCGCCAGCAGCCACAGACAGGACACTGAAGCTTTCTTT. Translated, it gives CASSHRQDTEAFF.

Here the CDR3 DNA reads TGTGCCAGCAGCCTCCGGACAGGGGGCAACTCTGGGGCCAACGTCCTGACTTTC. Protein product: CASSLRTGGNSGANVLTF. The chain carries TRBV14 and TRBJ2-6, with 11 bases that match TRBD1. V was pared by 4 bases and J by 0 bases, with 5 bases of the junction left unmatched. There are 18 residues in the CDR3. Germline lookup yields CDR1 SGHDN and CDR2 FVKESK.

The CDR3, as DNA: TGTGCCAGTAGTATCCGGTGGGATGAGCAGTTCTTC. As protein: CASSIRWDEQFF. The V and J genes are TRBV19 and TRBJ2-1; no clear D. CDR3 length: 12 residues. CDR1 and CDR2 (germline): LNHDA, SQIVND (reference sequence). Trimming removed 3 bases at V and 8 bases at J, with 8 bases between.

The V call is TRBV5-4, the J call TRBJ2-1, with 8 bases that match TRBD2. The CDR3 contains 15 residues. After removal of 5 bases from V and 8 bases from J, the junction contained 12 bases not matched to a gene. Germline V CDR1 and CDR2: SGHNT, YYREEE (reference sequence). This chain's CDR3 is CASSEGLAGTYEQFF. For the CDR3, the DNA is TGTGCCAGCAGTGAGGGATTAGCGGGAACCTATGAGCAGTTCTTC.

This sequence joins TRBV15 and TRBJ2-7; perhaps D is TRBD1 or TRBD2 (6 bases each). Trimming removed 8 bases from V and 6 bases from J, with 11 bases in between. The germline V gene has CDR1 LNHNV and CDR2 YYDKDF (reference sequence). This CDR3 comprises 11 residues. The CDR3 loop reads CATSRGVEQYF. CDR3 nucleotides: TGTGCCACCTCGAGGGGGGTCGAGCAGTACTTC.

A single count supports this clone. The germline gene is not matched at one end of the junction; a read error may be the cause. The CDR3 bases are TGTGCCAGCAGTGAATATGTCGCGGGACTAGCCCTCGTGCTCTTC. Protein product: CASSEYVAGLALVLF. The chain carries TRBV6-1 and TRBJ2-7; TRBD2 matches 9 bases. Germline loops: CDR1 MNHNS, CDR2 SASEGT. The CDR3 is 15 amino acids.

The CDR3 nucleotides read TGTGCCAGCAGCCCCCTGCGGGATCCCTACGAGCAGTACTTC. It yields the protein CASSPLRDPYEQYF. The chain employs TRBV7-9 and TRBJ2-7, with TRBD2 as a possible D gene (6 bases). V was trimmed by 5 bases and J by 2 bases, leaving 13 bases between them. The CDR3 is 14 amino acids. Germline CDR1 SEHNR, CDR2 FQNEAQ (reference sequence).

V is TRBV5-5 and J is TRBJ2-1; a weak D match, TRBD2 (5 bases). This CDR3 spans 15 amino acids. Germline V lookup: CDR1 SGHKS, CDR2 YYEKEE (reference sequence). Trimming cost V 7 bases and J 0 bases, with 14 bases left between them. CDR3 amino acids: CASRSRGDSYNEQFF. The CDR3 DNA reads as TGTGCCAGCCGGAGTCGGGGTGACTCCTACAATGAGCAGTTCTTC.

The chain carries TRBV5-1 and TRBJ2-2; TRBD1 matches 7 bases. The CDR3 is made up of 15 amino acids. The germline V gene encodes CDR1 SGHRS and CDR2 YFSETQ. The trim removed 4 bases at V and 1 base at J, leaving 4 bases unmatched. CDR3 DNA: TGCGCCAGCAGCCCGCGGACAGGGAACACCGGGGAGCTGTTTTTT. Translating it yields CASSPRTGNTGELFF.

This clone was observed a handful of times. This chain joins TRBV6-6 and TRBJ1-1; D not certain. This CDR3 has 13 amino acids. V gave up 1 base and J gave up 3 bases, with 6 bases separating them. Looked up from germline, CDR1 is MNHNY and CDR2 is SVGAGI (reference sequence). The DNA for the CDR3 is TGTGCCAGCAGTTACTACGGAGACACTGAAGCTTTCTTT. Translation gives CASSYYGDTEAFF.

The V call is TRBV2, the J call TRBJ2-6, with D hard to call. The germline V and J ends were trimmed by 4 bases and 0 bases, with 10 bases remaining between them. This CDR3 is built from 16 residues. In germline, CDR1 is SNHLY, CDR2 FYNNEI. The CDR3 loop reads CASSVGFLSGANVLTF. CDR3 in DNA: TGTGCCAGCAGTGTAGGCTTCCTCTCTGGGGCCAACGTCCTGACTTTC.